The rows below give T cell receptor beta chains drawn from one sample of a study of blood T cell repertoires in COVID-19. TCRdb keeps only in-frame clones here, not all; method: immunoSEQ multiplex PCR. The sample holds approximately 210,000 clones, around 92% seen once. The specimen was peripheral blood. These receptors came from a man aged 25-45 years with acute or convalescent COVID-19. CDR3s include the opening cysteine and the closing phenylalanine or tryptophan. D genes are given only for firm matches. The size field is filled for only some rows; it gives once, few, many or a size class.

>TRBJ1-3|TRBV5-3|-|-
CARIPLAPRNTIYF
TGTGCCAGAATCCCGTTAGCGCCCCGTAACACCATATATTTT
>TRBJ1-3|TRBV2|-|TRBD1
CAGQGPGNTIYF
TGTGCCGGACAGGGTCCCGGAAACACCATATATTTT
>TRBJ1-1|TRBV6-4|once|-
CASSDSWGAEAFF
TGTGCCAGCAGTGACTCTTGGGGCGCGGAAGCTTTCTTT
>TRBJ1-2|TRBV11-2|-|-
CASRGEGSTYGYTF
TGTGCCAGCAGGGGGGAGGGGTCTACCTATGGCTACACCTTC
>TRBJ2-5|TRBV4-1|once|TRBD2
CASSLTSGTGETQYF
TGCGCCAGCAGCCTTACTAGCGGGACGGGGGAGACCCAGTACTTC
>TRBJ1-1|TRBV7-3|-|-
CASSLTAPYTEAFF
TGTGCCAGCAGCTTAACAGCCCCTTACACTGAAGCTTTCTTT
>TRBJ1-1|TRBV18|-|TRBD1
CASSTIYGQGMDTEAFF
TGTGCCAGCTCAACTATCTACGGACAGGGGATGGACACTGAAGCTTTCTTT
>TRBJ2-1|TRBV11-3|-|TRBD1
CASSQGQGAHNEQFF
TGTGCCAGCAGCCAAGGACAGGGGGCCCACAATGAGCAGTTCTTC
>TRBJ2-7|TRBV27|once|-
CASSLGRTYEQYF
TGTGCCAGCAGTTTGGGGCGGACCTACGAGCAGTACTTC
>TRBJ2-6|TRBV18|-|-
CASSPPGSGANVLTF
TGTGCCAGCTCACCTCCGGGCTCTGGGGCCAACGTCCTGACTTTC
>TRBJ1-1|TRBV7-9|-|-
CASSLWGSGANTEAFF
TGTGCCAGCAGCTTATGGGGGTCAGGGGCGAACACTGAAGCTTTCTTT
>TRBJ2-1|TRBV6-5|-|-
CASRIRDMPYNEQFF
TGTGCCAGCAGAATCCGGGACATGCCTTACAATGAGCAGTTCTTC
>TRBJ2-7|TRBV11-2|-|-
CASSLSGKTVEQYF
TGTGCCAGCAGCTTATCGGGGAAGACGGTCGAGCAGTACTTC
>TRBJ2-2|TRBV29-1|-|-
CSVETLQSANTGELFF
TGCAGCGTTGAAACTCTACAGTCCGCGAACACCGGGGAGCTGTTTTTT
>TRBJ1-1|TRBV3-1/TRBV3-2|-|TRBD1
CASSHHRTGPEAFF
TGTGCCAGCAGCCACCACAGGACAGGGCCTGAAGCTTTCTTT
>TRBJ2-1|TRBV2|once|TRBD1
CASSERPGTGAYNEQFF
TGTGCCAGCAGTGAAAGGCCCGGGACAGGGGCCTACAATGAGCAGTTCTTC
>TRBJ1-4|TRBV24-1|-|TRBD1
CATSDGQGRWNDEKLFF
TGTGCCACCAGTGATGGACAGGGGAGATGGAATGATGAAAAACTGTTTTTT
>TRBJ2-3|TRBV18|-|TRBD2
CASSRDFTAGVQYF
TGTGCCAGCTCACGGGACTTCACTGCGGGGGTGCAGTATTTT
>TRBJ1-5|TRBV9|-|TRBD1
CASSSGQGPNQPQHF
TGTGCCAGCAGCTCAGGACAGGGACCTAATCAGCCCCAGCATTTT
>TRBJ1-2|TRBV7-3|once|-
CASSSIGEKDGYTF
TGTGCCAGCAGCTCTATCGGGGAGAAGGATGGCTACACCTTC
>TRBJ1-2|TRBV19|-|-
CARTDSGYGYTF
TGTGCCAGGACCGACTCAGGGTATGGCTACACCTTC